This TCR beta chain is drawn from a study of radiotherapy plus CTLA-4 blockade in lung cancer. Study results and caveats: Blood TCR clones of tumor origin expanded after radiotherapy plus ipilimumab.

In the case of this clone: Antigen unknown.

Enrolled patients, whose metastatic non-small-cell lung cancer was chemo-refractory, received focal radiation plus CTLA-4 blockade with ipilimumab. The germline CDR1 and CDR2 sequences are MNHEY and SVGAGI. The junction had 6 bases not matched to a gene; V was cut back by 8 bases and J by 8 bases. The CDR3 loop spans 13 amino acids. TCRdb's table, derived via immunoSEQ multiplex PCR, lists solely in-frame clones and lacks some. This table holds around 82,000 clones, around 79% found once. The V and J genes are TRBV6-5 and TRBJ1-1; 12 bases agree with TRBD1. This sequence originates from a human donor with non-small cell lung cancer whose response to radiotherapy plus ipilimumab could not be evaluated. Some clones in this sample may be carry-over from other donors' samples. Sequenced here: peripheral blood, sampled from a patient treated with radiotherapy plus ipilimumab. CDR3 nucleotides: TGTGCCAGCCTTTTGGGACAGGGGGCGGAAGCTTTCTTT. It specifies CASLLGQGAEAFF.